A single TCR beta chain is shown here with its context. There is no known antigen for this receptor. No much larger clone is present one base from it, and per-base qualities are unavailable. The donors were healthy, HIV-negative adults who had no recently reported acute infections or vaccinations. All donors were Caucasian adults living in Nashville, Tennessee, USA. CD4+ T cells were enriched by magnetic negative selection, after which naive cells were positively selected on CD45RA and the negative fraction was taken as the memory subset. Blood was collected by leukapheresis, and PBMCs were isolated by Ficoll-Histopaque density gradient centrifugation and then cryopreserved in liquid nitrogen vapor phase. Analytical flow cytometry was used to check the purity and quantity of each magnetically sorted T cell population. Each sorted fraction had its genomic DNA isolated and then quantified by UV absorbance on a Nanodrop 2000c.

This record comes from a study of shared clonotypes between healthy human individuals (dated by TCRdb to about 2020). Turning to the overall study: The cohort comprised a couple of women and three men aged 18 to 49 years. Per donor, three plates each were used for CD4 naive and CD4 memory, two for CD8 naive, and one for CD8 memory. To estimate repertoire size and how much clonotype sharing occurs between individuals, the study deeply sequenced the blood TCR repertoires of roughly 5 healthy adults. To increase sequencing depth and limit assay-specific biases, TCR repertoire library preparation and sequencing were carried out by different laboratories using diverse techniques. Each donor's leukapheresis produced roughly between roughly 0.9 and 9 billion PBMCs.

Using the deep immunoSEQ assay, TCR CDR3 regions were amplified from genomic DNA by multiplex PCR. Extracted genomic DNA from each cell subset was distributed evenly across all wells of several immunoSEQ 96-well plates, and each plate was treated as a replicate. For sorted subsets, about 210 ng of genomic DNA, equivalent to roughly 30,000 T cell genomes, went into each replicate PCR. Purified libraries were quantified with a Qubit 3.0 fluorometer, sized on a Bioanalyzer 2100, and re-quantified with the KAPA Library Quantification kit. A separate single-read 150-cycle Illumina NextSeq 550 flow cell was used to sequence each immunoSEQ 96-well plate. Per the authors' processing: The immunoSEQ output contained only junctional sequences without quality scores, so filtering could not match that applied to full-length reads. Sequences were annotated with PyIR, a Python wrapper for IgBLAST v1.9, using IMGT germline references to assign V/J genes and CDR3. Reads were filtered out if the reads had weak V/J assignments (E-value above 1e-6), no CDR3, stop codons, out-of-frame junctions, or ambiguous translated residues. V3J clonotypes were defined as sequences sharing an identical inferred V gene, J gene, and CDR3 amino acid sequence. To compute the percentage overlap between repertoires, the number of shared unique clonotypes was divided by the size of the smaller repertoire. Three approaches were used to assess repertoire richness: RTK rarefaction, the Chao1 estimator, and Recon v2.1 estimates of unobserved clonotypes. Generation probabilities were computed with OLGA for all TCRbeta clonotypes obtained by the gDNA method from four donors. Here the immuneACCESS table is served through TCRdb, limited to in-frame sequences with V and J called. Missing clones are a known gap in these copies; in checked studies unresolved V genes cover under half, and the rest lacks a known reason. D and trimming were read from the DNA, whereas the V and J calls and clone size are those reported in that table. This sample has around 2,000,000 clones in its table, and roughly 96% of those were observed once. 0.1% to 0.15% of the sample comes from the top ten.

What the study reported, not specific to this receptor: Based on pairwise subsampling, the degree of clonotype sharing among donors was expected to be affected by sequencing depth. Because the study included only a small number of donors, the genetic and exposure-history diversity represented was limited. Naive subsets generally had larger estimated clonotype richness than memory subsets did. Incomplete sequencing was indicated by rarefaction of sorted-subset datasets, despite the large sequencing depth. Sampling was limited to blood, and TCR repertoires in tissue likely differ from TCR repertoires in blood. Clonotypes shared by all four sorted-subset donors showed higher generation probabilities than non-shared clonotypes. Across several donors, roughly 5.1% of naive CD4, 3% to 3.5% of naive CD8, approximately 2.5% of memory CD4, and around 0.4% of memory CD8 clonotypes were shared.

The CDR3 spans 14 residues, from the cysteine through the phenylalanine. Just CDR3 DNA is preserved here, 42 bases in frame from base 1. The V and J ends are trimmed by 6 bases and 1 base, leaving 10 bases between them. The germline V gene provides CDR1 SGHRS and CDR2 YFSETQ. The sample consisted of naive CD4+ T cells sorted from blood. The label giving this sample's cell subset or site can be read as: CD45RA+ positively selected. The sequence is built from TRBV5-1 and TRBJ2-2; no confident D gene assignment can be made. The clonotype originates from a young man in good health. CDR3 loop: CASKVARNTGELFF. The bases are TGCGCCAGCAAGGTAGCCCGGAACACCGGGGAGCTGTTTTTT.